The 24 T cell receptor beta chains in this list originate from one sample, sequenced in a study of CD8 T cells in Susac syndrome (dated by TCRdb to between 2018 and 2020). Library preparation employed the immunoSEQ multiplex PCR assay. RNA was extracted using the RNeasy kit, and roughly 0.5 to 1 ug of the RNA was reverse transcribed with random hexamers. TCRdb redid the processing of the public reads, applying fastp at Q25 and MiXCR, and retained in-frame beta chains. Each record represents a unique CDR3 protein, reported with the most common genes and DNA among its rows. The sample includes about 84,000 distinct CDR3 sequences, with approximately 96% observed a single time. The leading ten clones occupy approximately 0.42% of the sample. The sequenced sample was CD8+ T cells from PBMCs. The receptor source for this set is a human donor with Susac syndrome.

This sequence joins TRBV7-8 and TRBJ2-4, with D perhaps being TRBD1 or TRBD2 (6 bases each). The CDR3 length is 16 residues. CDR1 and CDR2 (germline): SGHVS, FQNEAQ. Trimming pared 4 bases from V and 2 bases from J, leaving 15 bases between. CDR3 DNA: TGTGCCAGCAGCTCTGGGGGCGGGGTCTCCAAAAACATTCAGTACTTC. Its protein is CASSSGGGVSKNIQYF.

The rearrangement joins TRBV14 to TRBJ2-1; TRBD1 matches 7 bases. Germline V gives CDR1 SGHDN, CDR2 FVKESK. The CDR3 sequence is 13 residues long. Unmatched junction bases numbered 7, after V lost 8 bases and J lost 6 bases. The CDR3 loop is CASRGAGGNEQFF. The CDR3 bases are TGTGCCAGCCGAGGGGCAGGGGGCAATGAGCAGTTCTTC.

The CDR3 region is CASSSGPTGEVFYEQYV. CDR3 in DNA: TGTGCCAGCAGCTCCGGGCCAACAGGGGAAGTTTTCTACGAGCAGTACGTC. The chain couples TRBV7-8 to TRBJ2-7; 7 bases line up with TRBD1. Germline CDR1 and CDR2: SGHVS and FQNEAQ. V was pared by 4 bases and J by 3 bases, with 15 bases of the junction left unmatched. The CDR3 consists of 17 residues.

The rearrangement uses TRBV20-1 and TRBJ2-7; 7 bases align to TRBD1. This CDR3 spans 15 amino acids. J was trimmed by 4 bases and V by 0 bases; bases with no gene match: 9. In germline, CDR1 is DFQATT, CDR2 SNEGSKA (reference sequence). Written as DNA, the CDR3 is TGCAGTGCTAGAGATTCGGGGACAGTTGTTTACGAGCAGTACTTC. This translates into CSARDSGTVVYEQYF.

For the CDR3, the DNA is TGTGCCAGCAGTTACTCAGGACCAAATGAGCAGTTCTTC. This translates into CASSYSGPNEQFF. This chain links TRBV6-2 or TRBV6-3 with TRBJ2-1; D is undetermined. The CDR3 is 13 residues long. Trimming shortened V by 0 bases and J by 7 bases, and 7 bases separated the two germline ends. The germline gives CDR1 MNHEY, CDR2 SVGEGT.

The chain employs TRBV5-1 and TRBJ2-5; D not resolved. The CDR3 spans 14 residues. V lost 4 bases and J lost 0, with 10 bases in between. The germline CDR1 and CDR2 sequences are SGHRS and YFSETQ. In nucleotides, the CDR3 is TGCGCCAGCAGCGTTGCCTCGTACCAAGAGACCCAGTACTTC. Its protein product is CASSVASYQETQYF.

The chain employs TRBV5-4 and TRBJ2-5; TRBD2 is a possible D gene (7 bases). Trimming shortened V by 1 base and J by 2 bases, and 9 bases separated the two germline ends. This CDR3 comprises 14 residues. CDR1 SGHNT and CDR2 YYREEE come from the germline V gene (reference sequence). CDR3 sequence: CASSLRGGQETQYF. The CDR3, as DNA: TGTGCCAGCAGCTTGAGGGGGGGGCAAGAGACCCAGTACTTC.

The J gene is TRBJ2-2, the V gene TRBV14; tentatively, D is TRBD1 or TRBD2 (5 bases each). Germline V gives CDR1 SGHDN, CDR2 FVKESK. Trimming left V 4 bases short and J 3 bases short, with 12 bases between. This CDR3 comprises 15 residues. In DNA form, the CDR3 reads TGTGCCAGCAGCCTTCGGGGCAAGGACACCGGGGAGCTGTTTTTT. It translates to CASSLRGKDTGELFF.

This clonotype was picked up a small number of times. The CDR3 DNA reads TGTGCCAGCAGTTTAGGGGACTACAATGAGCAGTTCTTC. Its translation: CASSLGDYNEQFF. The chain couples TRBV12-3 or TRBV12-4 to TRBJ2-1; D is unresolved. Trimming left V 1 base short and J 3 bases short, with 4 bases between. CDR3 length: 13 residues.

This chain connects TRBV6-5 to TRBJ2-5; D not certain. The DNA matches TRBJ2-7 better at its end, which makes the J call doubtful. This CDR3 contains 14 residues. Germline CDR1 reads MNHEY; CDR2 reads SVGAGI. The CDR3 DNA sequence: TGTGCCAGCAGTTATAGTTGGCCGACTTACGAGCAGTACTTC. Translating gives CASSYSWPTYEQYF.

J is TRBJ1-4 and V is TRBV20-1; the D is unclear. In germline, CDR1 is DFQATT, CDR2 SNEGSKA (reference sequence). The germline V and J ends were trimmed by 5 bases and 7 bases, with 14 bases remaining between them. This CDR3 has 13 residues. This CDR3 is CSARTEEGEKLFF. CDR3 sequence (DNA): TGCAGTGCTCGGACTGAAGAAGGTGAAAAACTGTTTTTT.

The V gene is TRBV4-3, the J gene TRBJ2-5; D is ambiguous. CDR3 size: 13 residues. CDR1 is LGHNA, CDR2 YSLEER, per germline. V lost 1 base to trimming and J lost 10 bases, with 13 bases between them. The CDR3 loop is CASSQVLGDLQYF. In nucleotides, the CDR3 is TGCGCCAGCAGCCAAGTGTTAGGCGATCTCCAGTACTTC.

This sequence joins TRBV6-2 or TRBV6-3 and TRBJ1-5, with D hard to call. This CDR3 has 15 residues. CDR1 is MNHEY and CDR2 is SVGEGT in the germline V gene. V dropped 2 bases and J dropped 5 bases, with 13 bases sitting between them. The DNA of the CDR3 is TGTGCCAGCAGTTACATGGCTACACCGGATCAGCCCCAGCATTTT. Its protein is CASSYMATPDQPQHF.

The CDR3 DNA sequence: TGTGCCAGCTGGCGGACTAGCGGGAACCGCAATGAGCAGTTCTTC. Its protein product is CASWRTSGNRNEQFF. The chain employs TRBV28 and TRBJ2-1, with 12 bases that match TRBD2. This CDR3 is 15 amino acids long. The germline V gene encodes CDR1 MDHEN and CDR2 SYDVKM. J was trimmed by 6 bases and V by 8 bases; bases with no gene match: 8. Full variable domain (remainder filled in from reference TRBV28 and TRBJ2-1): DVKVTQSSRYLVKRTGEKVFLECVQDMDHENMFWYRQDPGLGLRLIYFSYDVKMKEKGDIPEGYSVSREKKERFSLILESASTNQTSMYLCASWRTSGNRNEQFFGPGTRLTVL.

V and J are TRBV27 and TRBJ1-2; TRBD1 matches at 8 bases. The CDR3 length is 15 residues. After removal of 4 bases from V and 6 bases from J, the junction contained 10 bases not matched to a gene. Looked up from germline, CDR1 is MNHEY and CDR2 is SMNVEV (reference sequence). The CDR3 region has the DNA TGTGCCAGCAGTTCCGGACAGGGAGGGTCGGATGGCTACACCTTC. As protein: CASSSGQGGSDGYTF.

The chain recombines TRBV7-8 with TRBJ2-1; TRBD2 matches at 7 bases. CDR1 is SGHVS, CDR2 FQNEAQ, per germline. The CDR3 length is 15 residues. Unmatched junction bases numbered 5, after V lost 2 bases and J lost 4 bases. The CDR3 protein is CASSLSRGNYNEQFF. DNA for the CDR3: TGTGCCAGCAGCTTATCGCGGGGGAATTACAATGAGCAGTTCTTC.

V gene TRBV4-3 combines with J gene TRBJ2-1; possibly TRBD2 for D (6 bases). The V end lost 0 bases, the J end lost 10 bases, and 10 bases lay between the germline ends. Germline CDR1 LGHNA, CDR2 YSLEER. This CDR3 contains 13 residues. Written as DNA, the CDR3 is TGCGCCAGCAGCCAAGATGCGGGAAGAGAGCAGTTCTTC. This encodes CASSQDAGREQFF.

This clonotype was observed a handful of times. This sequence joins TRBV19 and TRBJ1-1; D is unresolved. The CDR3 runs 13 residues. Trimming took off 5 bases at V and 8 bases at J, with 15 bases between the two ends. Germline CDR1 is LNHDA and CDR2 is SQIVND (reference sequence). The CDR3 DNA follows: TGTGCCAGTAGTCCGAAGGAAGGGAGGGAAGCTTTCTTT. It is translated as CASSPKEGREAFF.

The genes are TRBV9 and TRBJ2-6; D not certain. The CDR3 runs to 15 residues. Per the germline V gene, CDR1 is SGDLS and CDR2 is YYNGEE. V shed 4 bases and J shed 0 bases, with 8 bases lying between them. CDR3 region: CASSTIGSGANVLTF. CDR3 in DNA: TGTGCCAGCAGCACCATTGGCTCTGGGGCCAACGTCCTGACTTTC.

This clonotype was detected once. The chain employs TRBV5-1 and TRBJ2-7; tentatively, D is TRBD1 (6 bases). V lost 3 bases, J lost 3 bases, and 13 bases lay in between. The CDR3 runs to 14 residues. Germline loops: CDR1 SGHRS, CDR2 YFSETQ. The CDR3 spells CASSWQGSHYEQYF. DNA for the CDR3: TGCGCCAGCAGCTGGCAGGGGTCCCACTACGAGCAGTACTTC.

The chain couples TRBV9 to TRBJ2-7; the D gene is possibly TRBD2 (5 bases). V shed 0 bases and J shed 4 bases, with 11 bases lying between them. The CDR3 is 14 residues long. Germline V lookup: CDR1 SGDLS, CDR2 YYNGEE. CDR3 in DNA: TGTGCCAGCAGCGTAGACGGGGTTTGGTACGAGCAGTACTTC. Encoded protein: CASSVDGVWYEQYF.

CDR3 in DNA: TGCGCCAGCAGCCAAGATTGGACTGGGGCCAACGTCCTGACTTTC. This sequence encodes CASSQDWTGANVLTF. This chain connects TRBV4-3 to TRBJ2-6, with unresolved D. CDR1 is LGHNA, CDR2 YSLEER, per germline. The CDR3 totals 15 residues. Deletions cut 0 bases from V and 2 bases from J, with 5 bases between.

The rearrangement joins TRBV9 to TRBJ2-1; D is unresolved. The CDR3 totals 13 residues. Per the germline V gene, CDR1 is SGDLS and CDR2 is YYNGEE. The germline V and J ends were trimmed by 3 bases and 1 base, with 5 bases remaining between them. For the CDR3, the DNA is TGTGCCAGCAGCGGGGGATCCTACAATGAGCAGTTCTTC. This sequence encodes CASSGGSYNEQFF.

The gene calls are TRBV29-1 and TRBJ2-2; 9 bases line up with TRBD1. J gave up 4 bases and V 4 bases, and 7 bases lay outside the gene matches. The CDR3 covers 15 residues. CDR1 SQVTM and CDR2 ANQGSEA come from the germline V gene. CDR3 amino acids: CSVGVGDRVTGELFF. The CDR3 DNA reads as TGCAGCGTTGGGGTAGGGGACAGGGTCACCGGGGAGCTGTTTTTT.